The clone carrying this T cell receptor beta chain appeared many times. No antigen is known for it. The CDR3 is made up of 13 amino acids. Trimming removed 2 bases at V and 8 bases at J, with 9 bases between. In germline, CDR1 is KGHDR, CDR2 SFDVKD. The data stem from a study of identical twins. Study observations and caveats: Cross-sectional statistical analysis, not tracking of the same donors, underpinned the conclusions.

TCRdb re-derived calls from the 5' RACE reads in MiXCR, one entry per CDR3 protein. The sample lists some 240,000 distinct CDR3 sequences; approximately 8.6% were seen once. These data also formed part of another study, on yellow fever vaccine responses in identical twins.

The sequence derives from a woman between 18 and 30 years old in good health. Material: CD8+ T cells sorted from blood. This chain connects TRBV24-1 to TRBJ2-1; D gene unclear. CDR3 sequence reads: CATSDSMGHEQFF. In DNA form, the CDR3 reads TGTGCCACCAGTGATTCCATGGGTCATGAGCAGTTCTTC.